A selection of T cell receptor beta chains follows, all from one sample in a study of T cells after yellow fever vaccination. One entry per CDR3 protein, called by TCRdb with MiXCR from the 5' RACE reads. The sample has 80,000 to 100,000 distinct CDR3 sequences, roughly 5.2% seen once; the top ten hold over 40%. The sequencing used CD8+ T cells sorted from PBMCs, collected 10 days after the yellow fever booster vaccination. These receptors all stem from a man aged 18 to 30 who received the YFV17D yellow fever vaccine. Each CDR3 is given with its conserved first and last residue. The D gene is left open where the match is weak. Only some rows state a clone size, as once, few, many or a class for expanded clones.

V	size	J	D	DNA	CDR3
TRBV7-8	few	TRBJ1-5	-	TGTGCCAGCAGCTTAGAGTATGAGAGTCCTCAGCATTTT	CASSLEYESPQHF
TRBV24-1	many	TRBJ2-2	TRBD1	TGTGCCACCAGTGGCCAAGGGGACAGAACGAACACCGGGGAGCTGTTTTTT	CATSGQGDRTNTGELFF
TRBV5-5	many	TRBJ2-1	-	TGTGCCAGCAGTCGGGGAGCGAATGAGCAGTTCTTC	CASSRGANEQFF
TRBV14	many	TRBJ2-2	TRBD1	TGTGCCAGCAGCCACCCGGCAGGGGGCAACACCGGGGAGCTGTTTTTT	CASSHPAGGNTGELFF
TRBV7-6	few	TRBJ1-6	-	TGTGCCAGCAGCGCCGGGGCGGGGGCGGCCTATAATTCACCCCTCCACTTT	CASSAGAGAAYNSPLHF
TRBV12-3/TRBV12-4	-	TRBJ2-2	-	TGTGCCAGCAGCTTGATTACGTTGCCTGGGGAGCTGTTTTTT	CASSLITLPGELFF
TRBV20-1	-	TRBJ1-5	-	TGCAGTGCTAACCAGCCCCAGCATTTT	CSANQPQHF
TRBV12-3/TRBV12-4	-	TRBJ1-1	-	TGTGCCAGCAGTTTATGGGCTCTCACTGAAGCTTTCTTT	CASSLWALTEAFF
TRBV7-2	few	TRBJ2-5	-	TGTGCCAGCAGCTTCCTTAGCGGAAGCCAAGAGACCCAGTACTTC	CASSFLSGSQETQYF
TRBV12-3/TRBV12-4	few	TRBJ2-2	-	TGTGCCAGCAGTTTGTTAGGGCCCGGGGAGCTGTTTTTT	CASSLLGPGELFF
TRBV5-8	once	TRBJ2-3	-	TGTGCCAGCAGCGTAGGGACTCCCTTT	CASSVGTPF
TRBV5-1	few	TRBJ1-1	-	TGCGCCAGCAGCTTGACAGGAGGGGTGGTTGAAGCTTTCTTT	CASSLTGGVVEAFF
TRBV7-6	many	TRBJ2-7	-	TGTGCCAGCAGCTCGGGGCCCCCAAGGGAGCAGTACTTC	CASSSGPPREQYF
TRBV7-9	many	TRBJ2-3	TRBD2	TGTGCCAGCAGCTTAGGTTTCGGACTAGATCCAGATACGCAGTATTTT	CASSLGFGLDPDTQYF
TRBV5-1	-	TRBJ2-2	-	TGCGCCAGCAGCTCTGCCGGCGGTTATTCCGGGGAGCTGTTTTTT	CASSSAGGYSGELFF
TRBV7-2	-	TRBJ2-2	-	TGTGCCAGCACCACGGGGACTTTGAATACCGGGGAGCTGTTTTTT	CASTTGTLNTGELFF
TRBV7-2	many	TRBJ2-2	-	TGTGCCAGCAGAATAGACAGGTCCCAAGGCACCGGGGAGCTGTTTTTT	CASRIDRSQGTGELFF
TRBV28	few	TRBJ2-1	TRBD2	TGTGCCAGCAGTTTGCTAGCGGGGGGCCCCACCGACAATGAGCAGTTCTTC	CASSLLAGGPTDNEQFF
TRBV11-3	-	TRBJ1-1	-	TGTGCCAGCAGCACCCACCACCTTGGGGCTGAAGCTTTCTTT	CASSTHHLGAEAFF
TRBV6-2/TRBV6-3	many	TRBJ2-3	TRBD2	TGTGCCAGCAGTTACCCCCTAGCGGGGGGCCGGCGGGATACGCAGTATTTT	CASSYPLAGGRRDTQYF
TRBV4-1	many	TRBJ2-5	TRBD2	TGCGCCAGCAGACCGTATCTTGGACGGCGGGGGGAAGAGACCCAGTACTTC	CASRPYLGRRGEETQYF
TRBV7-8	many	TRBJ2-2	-	TGTGCCAGCAGCTTAGCCGTGGGAACCGGGGAGCTGTTTTTT	CASSLAVGTGELFF
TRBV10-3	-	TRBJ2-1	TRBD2	TGTGCCACCGGCGGTCGGGGGGCTGGGCTAGCGGGGGGGTCATCCTACAATGAGCAGTTCTTC	CATGGRGAGLAGGSSYNEQFF
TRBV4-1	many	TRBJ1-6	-	TGCGCCAGCAGCCAAGAGGGGGTTGGGACGCCGGCGCAGGACTTT	CASSQEGVGTPAQDF
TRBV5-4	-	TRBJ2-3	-	TGTGCCAGCAGCTTGGCCTCAGGGGAGGCTGATACGCAGTATTTT	CASSLASGEADTQYF
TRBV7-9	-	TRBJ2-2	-	TGTGCCAGCGGTCCTCCCGGGGAGCTGTTTTTT	CASGPPGELFF
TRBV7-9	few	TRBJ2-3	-	TGTGCCAGCAGCTTAGGGAAACTGTTCTCGAATAGCACAGATACGCAGTATTTT	CASSLGKLFSNSTDTQYF
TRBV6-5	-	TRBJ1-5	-	TGTGCCAGCAGTCGGCAAGGGAATCAGCCCCAGCATTTT	CASSRQGNQPQHF